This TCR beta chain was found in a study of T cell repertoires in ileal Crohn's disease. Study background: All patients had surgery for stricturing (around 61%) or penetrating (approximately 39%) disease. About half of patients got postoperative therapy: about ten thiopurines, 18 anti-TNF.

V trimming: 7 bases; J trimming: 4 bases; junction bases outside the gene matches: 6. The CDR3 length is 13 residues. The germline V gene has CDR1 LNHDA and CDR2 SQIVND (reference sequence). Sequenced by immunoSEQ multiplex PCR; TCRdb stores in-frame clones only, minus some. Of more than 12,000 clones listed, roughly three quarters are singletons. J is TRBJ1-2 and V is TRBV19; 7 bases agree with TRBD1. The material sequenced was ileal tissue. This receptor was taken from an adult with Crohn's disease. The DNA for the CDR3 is TGTGCCAGTACCCCGACAGGGACCTATGGCTACACCTTC. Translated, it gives CASTPTGTYGYTF.